This T cell receptor (beta chain) was captured in a study of T cells expressing NK-cell markers. Study-level background: It was sorted CD3+CD56-NKG2C+, CD3+CD56+NKG2C- and CD3+CD56+NKG2C+ T cells that provided the TCR beta repertoires.

Libraries used 5'RACE template switching adding universal primer site and UMIs. TCRdb re-called the 5' RACE reads; one entry per CDR3 protein, DNA not given. This table lists 140,000 to 150,000 distinct CDR3 sequences. As to this clonotype: Its antigen is as yet unknown.

Regarding the study as a whole: These clonotypes also led the CD3+CD56-NKG2C+ fraction in a handful of donors. Of CD8+ T cells, about 1.0-8% belonged to dominant NKG2C+ clonotypes in several donors.

The CDR3 has 19 amino acids. CDR1 and CDR2 from the germline V gene are LGHDT and YNNKEL (reference sequence). The gene calls are TRBV3-1 and TRBJ2-1; TCRdb lists TRBD2, though no DNA is available to test this call. Specimen: blood T cells: a sorted CD56 or NKG2C T cell subset, CD4+ or CD8+ T cells, or bulk PBMC T cells (not recorded which). The clonotype originates from a man aged 18 to 30 in good health. CDR3 residues: CASSQDSGTSGRFENEQFF.